The source of this T cell receptor beta chain is a study of metastatic and nonmetastatic thyroid tumors. Overall study: Patients with malignant and benign thyroid disease provided blood and tumor or nodule tissue, whose repertoires were compared.

No patient had received any treatment before thyroid surgery. This clone has ten or more counts. Its antigen is still unknown. Whole-study results and caveats: The study reportedly found significantly higher TCR beta diversity in malignant thyroid tumors than benign nodules, in blood and tumor.

TCRdb ran MiXCR on the PCR reads. The sample has 30,000 to 50,000 clones; roughly 13% are singletons. CDR1 and CDR2 (germline): SGHAT, FQNNGV. Deletions cut 1 base from V and 4 bases from J, with 10 bases between. The CDR3 is 14 amino acids. The sequence was collected from a female donor with papillary thyroid cancer or a benign thyroid nodule (not recorded which). Some clones in this sample may be carry-over from other donors' samples. The sequencing sample was made of blood. This chain joins TRBV11-2 and TRBJ1-1, with D hard to call. CDR3: CASSLGPSVTEAFF. The CDR3 nucleotides are TGTGCCAGCAGCTTAGGTCCTTCTGTCACTGAAGCTTTCTTT. Using reference TRBV11-2 and TRBJ1-1 for the parts outside the CDR3, the full variable domain is EAGVAQSPRYKIIEKRQSVAFWCNPISGHATLYWYQQILGQGPKLLIQFQNNGVVDDSQLPKDRFSAERLKGVDSTLKIQPAKLEDSAVYLCASSLGPSVTEAFFGQGTRLTVV.